These 18 T cell receptor beta chains were sequenced from one sample in a study of response to subunit inactivated influenza vaccine. TCRdb called the RT-PCR reads again in MiXCR, with one record for every CDR3 protein. The table includes 700,000 to 900,000 distinct CDR3 sequences, around 20% detected once. Sequenced here: PBMCs from blood, sampled around 5 days after vaccination. All receptors derive from a man aged 45-60 years who received an inactivated influenza vaccine.

This clonotype was counted a few times. J is TRBJ2-7 and V is TRBV4-3; no clear D. The V end was cut by 2 bases, the J end by 3 bases, with 8 bases between. Per the germline V gene, CDR1 is LGHNA and CDR2 is YSLEER. This CDR3 is 13 amino acids long. The CDR3 here is CASSQSEYYEQYF. The CDR3 DNA follows: TGCGCCAGCAGCCAATCCGAGTACTACGAGCAGTACTTC.

The rearrangement links TRBV7-9 to TRBJ2-1, with D unclear. V was cut by 3 bases and J by 6 bases, with 6 bases left in between. Germline V gene data show CDR1 as SEHNR and CDR2 as FQNEAQ (reference sequence). This CDR3 has 12 amino acids. The CDR3 spells CASSFKGNEQFF. CDR3 bases: TGTGCCAGCAGCTTTAAGGGCAATGAGCAGTTCTTC.

The genes are TRBV5-6 and TRBJ2-3, with D tentatively TRBD1 (6 bases). The CDR3 contains 14 residues. The ends were cut back, 5 bases at V and 5 bases at J, with 15 bases in the middle. Germline loops: CDR1 SGHDT, CDR2 YYEEEE. The CDR3 DNA is TGTGCCAGCAGACTATCTCCACAGGGAGATACGCAGTATTTT. Its protein is CASRLSPQGDTQYF.

With regard to this clonotype: A read error may produce the germline difference seen at one junction end. This chain joins TRBV27 and TRBJ2-1; 8 bases map to TRBD2. Germline lookup yields CDR1 MNHEY and CDR2 SMNVEV (reference sequence). The CDR3 covers 19 residues. The CDR3 DNA reads TGTGCCTGCAGTTTAGATGGACTTTTAGGGAGCGGGGGCTACAATGAGCAGTTCTTC. Translating it yields CACSLDGLLGSGGYNEQFF.

This clonotype was recorded many times. CDR3 protein: CSVVGGGNTEAFF. The CDR3 DNA reads TGCAGCGTCGTCGGGGGGGGTAACACTGAAGCTTTCTTT. The chain recombines TRBV29-1 with TRBJ1-1; D may be TRBD1 (5 bases). CDR1 is SQVTM and CDR2 is ANQGSEA in the germline V gene. CDR3 length equals 13 residues. Trimming left V 6 bases short and J 2 bases short, with 13 bases between.

The table lists this clonotype with a few counts. The chain couples TRBV12-3 or TRBV12-4 to TRBJ2-2; possibly TRBD1 for D (6 bases). The V gene lost 3 bases and the J gene lost 3 bases, with 11 bases spanning the gap. The CDR3 contains 15 residues. The DNA of the CDR3 is TGTGCCAGCAGTTTTCACAGGGATTACACCGGGGAGCTGTTTTTT. Translated, it gives CASSFHRDYTGELFF.

This clonotype has only a few counts. The rearrangement joins TRBV20-1 to TRBJ2-3; D remains ambiguous. The V gene's germline CDR1 is DFQATT and CDR2 SNEGSKA (reference sequence). This CDR3 is 15 amino acids long. V lost 1 base and J lost 4, with 15 bases in between. The CDR3 bases are TGCAGTGCTAGAGCCCCGGGTAGACTCGCAGATACGCAGTATTTT. This gives the protein CSARAPGRLADTQYF.

J is TRBJ1-2 and V is TRBV6-2 or TRBV6-3, with a possible D match to TRBD1 (6 bases). This CDR3 contains 11 residues. CDR1 MNHEY and CDR2 SVGEGT come from the germline V gene. The CDR3 DNA reads as TGTGCTACGGGGGGCACCTATGGCTACACCTTC. This sequence encodes CATGGTYGYTF.

This chain links TRBV20-1 with TRBJ2-7; 11 bases map to TRBD1. The ends lost 2 bases at V and 2 bases at J; junction bases unmatched: 5. Germline V gene sequence: CDR1 DFQATT, CDR2 SNEGSKA (reference sequence). This CDR3 has 15 residues. This CDR3 is CSARRGQGAPYEQYF. The CDR3 DNA is TGCAGTGCTAGAAGAGGACAGGGGGCACCCTACGAGCAGTACTTC.

There are a few counts of this clonotype. The chain combines TRBV7-2 with TRBJ2-7; unclear D gene. The CDR3 sequence is 12 residues long. Looked up from germline, CDR1 is SGHTA and CDR2 is FQGNSA. Trimming removed 4 bases from V and 3 bases from J, with 7 bases in between. DNA of the CDR3: TGTGCCAGCAGCTCGGCAGACTACGAGCAGTACTTC. Translating gives CASSSADYEQYF.

The sample holds a few counts of this clonotype. This chain joins TRBV6-2 or TRBV6-3 and TRBJ1-5, with D unresolved. The CDR3 sequence is 12 residues long. Per the germline V gene, CDR1 is MNHEY and CDR2 is SVGEGT. V was trimmed by 4 bases and J by 5 bases, leaving 6 bases between them. CDR3 coding DNA: TGTGCCAGCAGTTGGGATTATCAGCCCCAGCATTTT. As protein: CASSWDYQPQHF.

J is TRBJ1-2 and V is TRBV20-1; D uncertain. V lost 0 bases and J 12 bases, leaving 11 bases between the germline ends. CDR3 length: 11 residues. The germline gives CDR1 DFQATT, CDR2 SNEGSKA (reference sequence). DNA of the CDR3: TGCAGTGCTAGAGATGTGCCGGCTGACACCTTC. It codes for CSARDVPADTF.

The rearrangement uses TRBV20-1 and TRBJ2-1; 8 nucleotides match TRBD2. The V segment lost 3 bases and the J segment 2 bases; nucleotides outside the gene matches: 3. The V gene's germline CDR1 is DFQATT and CDR2 SNEGSKA (reference sequence). CDR3 length: 14 residues. For the CDR3, the DNA is TGCAGTGCTAGTGTCGGGGGGGCCTACAATGAGCAGTTCTTC. Protein product: CSASVGGAYNEQFF.

This clonotype was seen a few times. The chain uses TRBV29-1 and TRBJ2-1, with 7 bases identical to TRBD2. The junction had 9 bases not matched to a gene; V was cut back by 6 bases and J by 7 bases. The CDR3 spans 13 residues. Looked up from germline, CDR1 is SQVTM and CDR2 is ANQGSEA. CDR3 protein: CSVRPGLLNEQFF. The CDR3 DNA reads as TGCAGCGTGCGACCGGGACTATTGAATGAGCAGTTCTTC.

The table lists this clonotype with many counts. The chain links TRBV12-3 or TRBV12-4 to TRBJ2-5; no firm D call. The length of the CDR3 is 12 residues. V lost 6 bases, J lost 0 bases, and 5 bases lay in between. DNA for the CDR3: TGTGCCAGCAGCCGCAACCAAGAGACCCAGTACTTC. Protein: CASSRNQETQYF.

The genes are TRBV11-2 and TRBJ2-3; 7 bases fit TRBD1. CDR3 size: 17 residues. Germline V lookup: CDR1 SGHAT, CDR2 FQNNGV. V dropped 3 bases and J dropped 2; count of bases not matched to a gene: 11. The chain's CDR3 is CASSLRGQGSFTDTQYF. The CDR3 nucleotides read TGTGCCAGCAGCTTGAGGGGGCAGGGTAGTTTCACAGATACGCAGTATTTT. Complete variable domain (other parts from reference TRBV11-2 and TRBJ2-3): EAGVAQSPRYKIIEKRQSVAFWCNPISGHATLYWYQQILGQGPKLLIQFQNNGVVDDSQLPKDRFSAERLKGVDSTLKIQPAKLEDSAVYLCASSLRGQGSFTDTQYFGPGTRLTVL.

This rearrangement joins TRBV20-1 to TRBJ2-7; weak D call: TRBD1 (5 bases). CDR3 length: 13 residues. Germline CDR1 is DFQATT and CDR2 is SNEGSKA (reference sequence). Trimming took 0 bases from V and 6 from J, leaving 12 bases between them. This CDR3 is CSARDGRVLEQYF. For the CDR3, the DNA is TGCAGTGCTAGAGATGGCAGGGTCCTCGAGCAGTACTTC.

V and J are TRBV20-1 and TRBJ1-4; the D gene is possibly TRBD1 (5 bases). The CDR3 is made up of 12 amino acids. Trimming removed 3 bases from V and 7 bases from J, with 9 bases in between. Per germline, CDR1 DFQATT and CDR2 SNEGSKA (reference sequence). The CDR3 sequence: CSARTRGEKLFF. Written as DNA, the CDR3 is TGCAGTGCTAGGACTAGGGGTGAAAAACTGTTTTTT.